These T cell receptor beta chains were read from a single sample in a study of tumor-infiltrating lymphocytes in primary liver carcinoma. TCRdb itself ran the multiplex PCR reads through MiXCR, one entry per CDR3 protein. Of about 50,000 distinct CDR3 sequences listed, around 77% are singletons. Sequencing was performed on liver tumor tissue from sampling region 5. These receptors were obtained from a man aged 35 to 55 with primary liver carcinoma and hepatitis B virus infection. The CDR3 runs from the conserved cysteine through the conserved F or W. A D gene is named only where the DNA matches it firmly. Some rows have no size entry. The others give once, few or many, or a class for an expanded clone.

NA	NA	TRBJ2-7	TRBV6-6	TGTACCAGTAGTTACCCCGAAGGGGGAGGAGACGAGCAGTATTTC	CTSSYPEGGGDEQYF
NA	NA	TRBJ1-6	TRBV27	TGTGCCAGCAGCGGACTGTATTATTCACCCCTCCACTTT	CASSGLYYSPLHF
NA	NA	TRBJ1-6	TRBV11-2	TGTGCCAACGTGTGCGGAAATAATTCACCCCTCCACTTT	CANVCGNNSPLHF
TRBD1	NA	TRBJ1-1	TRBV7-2	TGTGCCAGCAGCTCCAGGGGGGGGGCGGGGAACACTGAAGCTTTCTTT	CASSSRGGAGNTEAFF
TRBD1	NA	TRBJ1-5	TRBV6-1	TGTGCCAGTAGCCCCTCACAGGGGAAGCAGGCCCAGCATTTT	CASSPSQGKQAQHF
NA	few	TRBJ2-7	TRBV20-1	TGCAGTGCTAGAGACAACAGGGAAAGGGACGAGCAGTACTTC	CSARDNRERDEQYF
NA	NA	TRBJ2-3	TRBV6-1	TGTGCCATCATTGAAATAGGAGGACACTACACAGATACGCAGTATTTT	CAIIEIGGHYTDTQYF
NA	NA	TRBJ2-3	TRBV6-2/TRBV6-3	TGTGCCACCAGTTACACCCTAGCAGGAGGCCCAGAGTATTTT	CATSYTLAGGPEYF
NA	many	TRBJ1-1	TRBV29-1	TGCAGCGCATCGGGGGGGTGGGCTATGAACACTGAAGCTTTCTTT	CSASGGWAMNTEAFF
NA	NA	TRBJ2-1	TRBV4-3	TGCCCCAGCAGCCAAGATCCCTACTCAAAATACAATAAGCAGTTCTTC	CPSSQDPYSKYNKQFF
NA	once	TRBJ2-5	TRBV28	TGTGCCAGCAGTCTTTCCCGGTGTCGGAGGCAAGAGACCCAGTACTTC	CASSLSRCRRQETQYF
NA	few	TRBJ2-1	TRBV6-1	TGTGCCAGCACCACCGACAGGATCTCCTACAATGAGCAGTTCTTC	CASTTDRISYNEQFF
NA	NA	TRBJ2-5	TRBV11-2	TGTACCAGCAGCCCCGTCGGGCTAGTCCCAGTGAGCCAGTACTTC	CTSSPVGLVPVSQYF
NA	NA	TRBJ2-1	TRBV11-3	TGTGCCTGCAGTTTAGGCGTCTCGAATAATGAGCAGTTCTTC	CACSLGVSNNEQFF
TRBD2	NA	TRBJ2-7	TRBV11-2	TGTGTCAGCAGTCCCGGGGACTACGAGCACTACTTC	CVSSPGDYEHYF
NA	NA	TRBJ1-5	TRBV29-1	TGCAGCGTTGTCGGACAGTTCAATCAGCCTCGGCATTTT	CSVVGQFNQPRHF
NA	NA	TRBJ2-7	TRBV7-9	TGTGTCAGCAGCTTAAATCAAGCTTACGAGCAGTACTTC	CVSSLNQAYEQYF
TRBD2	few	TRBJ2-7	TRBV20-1	TGCAGTGCTAGAGATGTGGAGGCTAGCGGGATGTACGAGCAGTACTTC	CSARDVEASGMYEQYF
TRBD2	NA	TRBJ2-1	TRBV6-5	TGTGCCAGCAGCTACTCTCTAGCGGGAGAGAGCTACTATGAGCAGTTCTTC	CASSYSLAGESYYEQFF
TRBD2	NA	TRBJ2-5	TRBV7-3	TGTGCCAGCAGCTTAACAGCGCCTAGCGGAGGGGAGACCCAGTACTTC	CASSLTAPSGGETQYF
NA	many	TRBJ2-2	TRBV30	TGTGCCACCGATAGATCGGGATTTACCGGGGAGCTGTTTTTT	CATDRSGFTGELFF
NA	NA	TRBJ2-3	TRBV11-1	TGTGCCAGCAGTTTTTCGAGGGAGAGAACAGATACGCAGTATTTC	CASSFSRERTDTQYF
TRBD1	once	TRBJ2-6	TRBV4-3	TGCGCCAGCAGCCAATCCGGGACAGAGATCGGGGCCAACGTCCTGACTTTC	CASSQSGTEIGANVLTF
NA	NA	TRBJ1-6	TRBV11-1	TGTGCCTGCAGCCGGACACTAGTTTCACCACTCCACTTT	CACSRTLVSPLHF
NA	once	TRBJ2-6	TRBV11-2	TGTGCCAGCAGCCTCGATCGGGCTGGGGCTAACGTCCTGACTTTC	CASSLDRAGANVLTF
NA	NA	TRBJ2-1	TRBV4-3	TGCGCCAGCAGCCAAGCCCGCGGGTACTACAATGAGCAGTTCTTC	CASSQARGYYNEQFF
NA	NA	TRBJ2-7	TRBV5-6	TGTGCCAGCAGCTCATCGGGGGTAGCTAGCACCTACGAGCAGTACTTC	CASSSSGVASTYEQYF
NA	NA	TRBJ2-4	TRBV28	TGCGCCATCAGCCCTCCCGAGTTGGCCAGAAACATTCAGTACTTC	CAISPPELARNIQYF
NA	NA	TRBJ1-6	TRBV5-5	TGTGCCAGCACCCTACGGGACAAGACGAACTCCTATAATACACCCCTCCACTTT	CASTLRDKTNSYNTPLHF
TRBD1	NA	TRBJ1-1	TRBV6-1	TGTGCCAACAGTGAAGGTGAAGGGCAGGGGGCTAACACTGAAGCGTTCTTT	CANSEGEGQGANTEAFF
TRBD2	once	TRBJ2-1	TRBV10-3	TGTGCCATCAGGGAGAATAGCGGGGCCTACAATGAGCAGTCCTTC	CAIRENSGAYNEQSF
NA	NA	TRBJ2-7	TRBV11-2	TGTGCCAGCAGCTTTAACAGGAACTCCTATGAGCAGTGCTTC	CASSFNRNSYEQCF
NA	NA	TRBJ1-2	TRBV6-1	TGTGCCAGCAGTGGAGTTCCAGACTATGACTACACCTTC	CASSGVPDYDYTF
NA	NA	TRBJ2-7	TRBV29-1	TGCAGCGTTCAATGGAGAGGAGGGCGCGGGCAGTACTTC	CSVQWRGGRGQYF
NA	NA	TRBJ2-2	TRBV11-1	TGTGCTAGTAGCTCAGTACAGGGAAATACCGGGGAGCTGTTTTTT	CASSSVQGNTGELFF
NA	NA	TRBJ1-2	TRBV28	TGTGCCAGCGGTCTCAGGGGACGCGGGGACTACAGCTACACCTTC	CASGLRGRGDYSYTF
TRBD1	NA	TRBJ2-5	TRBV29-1	TGCAGCGGACAGGGGGCGAAAGTAGAGACCCAGTGTTTC	CSGQGAKVETQCF
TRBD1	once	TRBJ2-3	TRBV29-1	TGCAGCGTTTCCTGGACAGGGGCCTCAGATACACAGTATTTT	CSVSWTGASDTQYF
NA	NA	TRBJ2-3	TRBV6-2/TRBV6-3	TGCGCCAGCAGTAGACAAAGGACACTTTTGGATACGCAGTGTTTT	CASSRQRTLLDTQCF
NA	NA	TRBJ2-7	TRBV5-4	TGTGCCAGCAGTTTCGCCTCACCAGGCGAGCGGTACTTC	CASSFASPGERYF
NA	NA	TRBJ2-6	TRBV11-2	TGTGCCACCCAGTGGCCGCGTTCTGGGCCCAACGTCCTGACTTTC	CATQWPRSGPNVLTF
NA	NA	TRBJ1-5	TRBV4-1	TGTGCCAGCAGCCAAGATGTACAGGGTCAGCCCCAGCATTTT	CASSQDVQGQPQHF
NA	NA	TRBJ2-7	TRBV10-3	TGTGCCATCAGGGGGTCCCTCTACGAGCAGTACTTC	CAIRGSLYEQYF
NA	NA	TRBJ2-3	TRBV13	TGTACCAGCAGCTTAGGAGGGTCTCATCAGCCCCAGTATTTT	CTSSLGGSHQPQYF
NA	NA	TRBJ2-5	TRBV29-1	TGCAGCGTTGAATCCGCGGCGGGTATATCTGAGACCCAGTGCTTC	CSVESAAGISETQCF
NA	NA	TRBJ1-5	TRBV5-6	TGTGCCAGCAGCTACGGACTGGGGAGTCAACCCCAGCATTTT	CASSYGLGSQPQHF
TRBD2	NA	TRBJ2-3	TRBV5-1	TGCACCAGCAGCTTGGTCCTAGCGGGAGGGCCTCCGGAGGATGCGCAGTATTTT	CTSSLVLAGGPPEDAQYF
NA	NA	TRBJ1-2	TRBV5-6	TGCGCCAGCAGCACCGGGAAATCTGGCTACACCTTC	CASSTGKSGYTF
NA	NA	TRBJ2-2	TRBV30	TGTGCCTGGAGCAGTCATGGCCAGGGGTTAAACACCGGCGAGCTGTTTTTT	CAWSSHGQGLNTGELFF
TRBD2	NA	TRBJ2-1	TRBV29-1	TGCAGCATTGCCCTAGTGGGAGGGGTCAGTGAGCAGTTCTTC	CSIALVGGVSEQFF
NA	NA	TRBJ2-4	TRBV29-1	TGCAGCGCTGAAACGTGCGGTGAAGGAGCCAAAAACATTCAGTACTTC	CSAETCGEGAKNIQYF
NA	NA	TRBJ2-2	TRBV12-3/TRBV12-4	TGTGCCAGCAGTTGGGCTAGCAGGAATACCGAGGAGCTGTTTTTT	CASSWASRNTEELFF
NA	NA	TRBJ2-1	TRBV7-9	TGTGCCAGCAACTCGGAGCATGGTGAGCAGTTCTTC	CASNSEHGEQFF
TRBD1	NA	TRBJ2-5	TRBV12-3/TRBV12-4	TGTGCCAGCAGTTCATGGACAGGGGACCAAGAGACCCAGTACTTC	CASSSWTGDQETQYF